Given below is one T cell receptor (beta chain) in context. No antigen is known for it. This entry comes from a study of cytomegalovirus exposure and HLA in healthy donors. Study outcomes and limitations: Listed as cytomegalovirus-associated were over 150 TCR beta chains. Further analysis was carried out later, and it showed several of the most significant clusters appearing linked to common viral pathogens.

Primers included in the PCR were 60 Vbeta and 13 Jbeta primers. Profiling relied on immunoSEQ multiplex PCR, and the TCRdb table lists in-frame clones only, not all of them. The sample consists of 150,000 to 200,000 clones, about 69% of them appearing once. Donors sampled were nominally healthy, though unrecorded immune exposures were likely. Trimming removed 4 bases from V and 4 bases from J; junction bases left unmatched: 19. CDR1 SGHRS and CDR2 YFSETQ come from the germline V gene. This CDR3 comprises 18 residues. This receptor was obtained from a human donor in good health. This chain uses TRBV5-1 with TRBJ2-5; 7 bases align to TRBD1. The source material was PBMCs. The CDR3 nucleotides read TGCGCCAGCAGCGGACAGGACTTCAGGGGCAGGGGACGAGAGACCCAGTACTTC. It translates to CASSGQDFRGRGRETQYF.